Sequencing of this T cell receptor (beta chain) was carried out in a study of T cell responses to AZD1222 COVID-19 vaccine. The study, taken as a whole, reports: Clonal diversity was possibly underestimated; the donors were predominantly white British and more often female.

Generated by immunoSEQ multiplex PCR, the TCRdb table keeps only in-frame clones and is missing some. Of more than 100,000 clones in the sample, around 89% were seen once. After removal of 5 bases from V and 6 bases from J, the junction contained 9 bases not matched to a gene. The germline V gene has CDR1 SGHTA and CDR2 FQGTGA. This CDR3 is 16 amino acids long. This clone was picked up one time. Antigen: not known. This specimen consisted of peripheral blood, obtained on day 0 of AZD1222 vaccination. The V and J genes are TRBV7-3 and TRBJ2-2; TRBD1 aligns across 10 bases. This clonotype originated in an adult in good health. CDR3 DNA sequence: TGTGCCAGCAGCCCCTCCGGGACAGGGGCCGCCGGGGAGCTGTTTTTT. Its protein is CASSPSGTGAAGELFF. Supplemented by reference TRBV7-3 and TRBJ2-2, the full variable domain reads GAGVSQTPSNKVTEKGKYVELRCDPISGHTALYWYRQSLGQGPEFLIYFQGTGAADDSGLPNDRFFAVRPEGSVSTLKIQRTERGDSAVYLCASSPSGTGAAGELFFGEGSRLTVL.